The 11 T cell receptor beta chains below all came from one sample that was sequenced in a study of T-cell memory formation after mild COVID-19. Each CDR3 protein is one row after TCRdb ran MiXCR on the 5' RACE reads. The table shows under 300,000 distinct CDR3 sequences, with about a sixth occurring only once. The sequencing input was PBMCs or a T cell subset sorted from them (not recorded which). Receptor source: a man in his late teens or twenties who had mild COVID-19 (a few samples of this study predate the infection). Cell type and time point are not known.

The V gene is TRBV7-9, the J gene TRBJ1-1; D remains ambiguous. Trimming shortened V by 6 bases and J by 1 base, and 15 bases separated the two germline ends. The CDR3 sequence is 15 residues long. CDR1 and CDR2 from the germline V gene are SEHNR and FQNEAQ (reference sequence). The CDR3 reads CASSFTGRANTEAFF. CDR3 sequence (DNA): TGTGCCAGCAGTTTTACCGGGAGAGCGAACACTGAAGCTTTCTTT. Variable domain in full (rest from reference TRBV7-9 and TRBJ1-1): DTGVSQNPRHKITKRGQNVTFRCDPISEHNRLYWYRQTLGQGPEFLTYFQNEAQLEKSRLLSDRFSAERPKGSFSTLEIQRTEQGDSAMYLCASSFTGRANTEAFFGQGTRLTVV.

J is TRBJ2-2 and V is TRBV5-1, with a tentative D call TRBD2 (6 bases). The length of the CDR3 is 15 residues. The V gene's germline CDR1 is SGHRS and CDR2 YFSETQ. V shed 4 bases and J shed 5 bases, with 15 bases lying between them. The CDR3 DNA sequence: TGCGCCAGCAGCCCGGGACTGGGAGGTACCGGGGAGCTGTTTTTT. Translated: CASSPGLGGTGELFF.

This clonotype was detected only a few times. The chain links TRBV9 to TRBJ2-6, with D uncertain. Trimming took off 1 base at V and 4 bases at J, with 3 bases between the two ends. The CDR3 loop spans 13 amino acids. Germline V CDR1 and CDR2: SGDLS, YYNGEE. The chain's CDR3 is CASSVPGANVLTF. In nucleotides, the CDR3 is TGTGCCAGCAGCGTACCCGGGGCCAACGTCCTGACTTTC.

This clonotype was counted between two and nine times. The genes are TRBV7-9 and TRBJ2-7; D perhaps matches TRBD1 (5 bases). CDR1 is SEHNR and CDR2 is FQNEAQ in the germline V gene (reference sequence). V shed 4 bases and J shed 12 bases, with 16 bases lying between them. CDR3 length: 12 residues. DNA of the CDR3: TGTGCCAGCAGCTCCTTAGACAGACGTGGGTACTTC. It yields the protein CASSSLDRRGYF.

This clonotype came up a few times. The chain is built from TRBV5-4 and TRBJ1-2; a possible D gene is TRBD1 (5 bases). V shed 0 bases and J shed 8 bases, with 20 bases lying between them. CDR1 is SGHNT and CDR2 is YYREEE in the germline V gene (reference sequence). The CDR3 spans 16 residues. The CDR3 is CASSLGRARAGNGYTF. The CDR3 coding sequence is TGTGCCAGCAGCTTGGGTCGGGCCAGGGCGGGAAACGGCTACACCTTC.

This clonotype was seen a handful of times. The V call is TRBV5-1, the J call TRBJ2-7; D could derive from TRBD1 or TRBD2 (5 bases each). The CDR3 length is 15 residues. Germline-derived CDR1 and CDR2 are SGHRS and YFSETQ. V lost 0 bases to trimming and J lost 2 bases, with 12 bases between them. The DNA for the CDR3 is TGCGCCAGCAGCTTGGTCTGGGGGAAGACCTACGAGCAGTACTTC. Translation gives CASSLVWGKTYEQYF.

This clonotype occurred a few times. The chain combines TRBV9 with TRBJ2-1; the D is unclear. V lost 0 bases and J lost 0, with 7 bases in between. The CDR3 consists of 15 residues. Germline CDR1 and CDR2: SGDLS and YYNGEE. The CDR3 protein is CASSVEPGSYNEQFF. In DNA, the CDR3 is TGTGCCAGCAGCGTAGAGCCCGGCTCCTACAATGAGCAGTTCTTC.

This clonotype was counted a few times. This chain uses TRBV29-1 with TRBJ1-2; D uncertain. This CDR3 is built from 12 residues. Per germline, CDR1 SQVTM and CDR2 ANQGSEA. Between the trimmed V and J ends, which lost 5 bases and 4 bases, there was a span of 11 bases. The CDR3 reads CSVTLPGYGYTF. The CDR3 DNA follows: TGCAGCGTTACTCTCCCCGGCTATGGCTACACCTTC.

The sample holds a few counts of this clonotype. CDR3 DNA: TGTGCCAGCAGTTTATCGACAGGGGCGCAGGGAGCTTTCTTT. Protein product: CASSLSTGAQGAFF. This chain joins TRBV28 and TRBJ1-1; 8 positions agree with TRBD1. Losses at the gene ends were 1 base for V and 10 bases for J; bases not matched to a gene: 8. Germline CDR1 reads MDHEN; CDR2 reads SYDVKM. This CDR3 comprises 14 residues.

The V and J genes are TRBV6-5 and TRBJ2-7; 7 nucleotides align to TRBD1. Germline assignment: CDR1 MNHEY and CDR2 SVGAGI. The CDR3 is 14 amino acids. The V gene end was trimmed by 7 bases and the J gene end by 5 bases; junction bases not matched to a gene: 11. The CDR3 spells CASTRQGSVDEQYV. CDR3 coding DNA: TGTGCCAGCACCCGACAGGGATCAGTGGACGAGCAGTACGTC.

This clonotype has a handful of counts. V is TRBV5-4 and J is TRBJ2-5; 10 bases are a match to TRBD2. The V gene's germline CDR1 is SGHNT and CDR2 YYREEE (reference sequence). CDR3 size: 14 residues. The junction had 8 bases not matched to a gene; V was cut back by 7 bases and J by 5 bases. The CDR3 loop reads CASERGGKGETQYF. The CDR3 DNA reads as TGTGCCAGCGAGCGGGGGGGCAAGGGTGAGACCCAGTACTTC.